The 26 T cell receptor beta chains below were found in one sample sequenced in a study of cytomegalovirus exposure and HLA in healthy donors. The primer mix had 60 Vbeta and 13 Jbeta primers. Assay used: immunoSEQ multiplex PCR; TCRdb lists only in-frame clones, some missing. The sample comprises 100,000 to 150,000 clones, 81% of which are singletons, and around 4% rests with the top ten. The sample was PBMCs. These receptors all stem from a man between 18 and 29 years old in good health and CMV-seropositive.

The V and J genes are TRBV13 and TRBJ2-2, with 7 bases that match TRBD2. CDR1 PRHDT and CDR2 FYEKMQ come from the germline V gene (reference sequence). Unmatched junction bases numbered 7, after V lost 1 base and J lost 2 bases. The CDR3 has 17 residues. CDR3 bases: TGTGCCAGCAGCTTAGAGGGAGGGACGATAAACACCGGGGAGCTGTTTTTT. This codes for CASSLEGGTINTGELFF.

The CDR3 bases are TGCGCCAGCAGCCAAGGACTAGCGGGTTACAATGAGCAGTTCTTC. Encoded protein: CASSQGLAGYNEQFF. The rearrangement joins TRBV4-3 to TRBJ2-1; 10 bases are a match to TRBD2. Germline assignment: CDR1 LGHNA and CDR2 YSLEER. The CDR3 extends over 15 amino acids. V trimming: 1 base; J trimming: 4 bases; junction bases outside the gene matches: 1.

CDR3 residues: CASSHSSGTAGGNSPLHF. Written as DNA, the CDR3 is TGTGCCAGCAGCCATTCCAGTGGGACAGCGGGCGGGAATTCACCCCTCCACTTT. The rearrangement links TRBV7-9 to TRBJ1-6, with 7 bases fitting TRBD1. Germline CDR1 SEHNR, CDR2 FQNEAQ (reference sequence). This CDR3 has 18 amino acids. The J segment lost 7 bases and the V segment lost 5 bases, leaving 17 bases of the junction unmatched.

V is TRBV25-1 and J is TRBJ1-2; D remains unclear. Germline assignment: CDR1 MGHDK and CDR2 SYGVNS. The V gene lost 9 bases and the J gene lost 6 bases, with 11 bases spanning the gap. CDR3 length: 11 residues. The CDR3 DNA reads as TGTGCCAGTCGATGGGCTGATGGCTACACCTTC. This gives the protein CASRWADGYTF.

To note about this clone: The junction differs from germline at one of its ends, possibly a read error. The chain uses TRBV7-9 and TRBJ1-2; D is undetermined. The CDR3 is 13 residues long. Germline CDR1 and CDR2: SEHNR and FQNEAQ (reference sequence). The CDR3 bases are TGTTCCAGCAGCTTAGCGGCCACCCATGGCTACACCTTC. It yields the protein CSSSLAATHGYTF. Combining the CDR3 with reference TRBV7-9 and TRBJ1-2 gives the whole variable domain DTGVSQNPRHKITKRGQNVTFRCDPISEHNRLYWYRQTLGQGPEFLTYFQNEAQLEKSRLLSDRFSAERPKGSFSTLEIQRTEQGDSAMYLCSSSLAATHGYTFGSGTRLTVV.

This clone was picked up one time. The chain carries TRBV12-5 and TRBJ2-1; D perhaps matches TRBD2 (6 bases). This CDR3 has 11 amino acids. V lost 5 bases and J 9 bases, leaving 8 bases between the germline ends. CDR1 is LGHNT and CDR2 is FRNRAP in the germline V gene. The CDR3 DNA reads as TGTGCTAGTGGTCCGGGACTTGAGCAGTTCTTC. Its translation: CASGPGLEQFF.

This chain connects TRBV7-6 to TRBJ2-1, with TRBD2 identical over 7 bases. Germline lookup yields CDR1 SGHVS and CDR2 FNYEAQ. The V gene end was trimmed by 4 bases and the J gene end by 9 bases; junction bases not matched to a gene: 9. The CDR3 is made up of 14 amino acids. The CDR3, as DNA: TGTGCCAGCAGCTCGCGGGGCGGGGGTGCTGAGCAGTTCTTC. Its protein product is CASSSRGGGAEQFF.

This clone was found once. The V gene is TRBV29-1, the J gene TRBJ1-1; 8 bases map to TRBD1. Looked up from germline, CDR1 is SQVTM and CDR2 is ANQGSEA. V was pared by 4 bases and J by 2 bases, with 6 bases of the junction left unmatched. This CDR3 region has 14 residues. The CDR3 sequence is CSVATGVRNTEAFF. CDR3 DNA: TGCAGCGTTGCGACAGGGGTCAGAAACACTGAAGCTTTCTTT.

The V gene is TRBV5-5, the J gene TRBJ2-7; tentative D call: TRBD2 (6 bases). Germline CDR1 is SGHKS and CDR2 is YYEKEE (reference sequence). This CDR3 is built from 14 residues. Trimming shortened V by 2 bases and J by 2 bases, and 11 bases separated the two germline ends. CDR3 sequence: CASSFKTSTYEQYF. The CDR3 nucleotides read TGTGCCAGCAGCTTTAAGACTAGTACCTACGAGCAGTACTTC.

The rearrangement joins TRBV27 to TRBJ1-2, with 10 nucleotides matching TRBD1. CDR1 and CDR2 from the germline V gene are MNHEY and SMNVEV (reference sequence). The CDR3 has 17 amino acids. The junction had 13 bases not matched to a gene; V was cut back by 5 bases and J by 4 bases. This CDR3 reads CASSGTGVAAHPYGYTF. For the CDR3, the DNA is TGTGCCAGCAGTGGGACAGGGGTCGCGGCGCACCCCTATGGCTACACCTTC.

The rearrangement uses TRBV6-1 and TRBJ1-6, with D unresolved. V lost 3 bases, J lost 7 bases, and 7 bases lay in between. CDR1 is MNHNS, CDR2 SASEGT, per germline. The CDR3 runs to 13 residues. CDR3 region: CASSDQRNSPLHF. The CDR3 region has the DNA TGTGCCAGCAGTGATCAGAGGAATTCACCCCTCCACTTT.

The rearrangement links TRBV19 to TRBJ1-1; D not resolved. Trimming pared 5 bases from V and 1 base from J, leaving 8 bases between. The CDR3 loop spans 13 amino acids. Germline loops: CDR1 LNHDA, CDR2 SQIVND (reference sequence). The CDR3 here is CASSFTRNTEAFF. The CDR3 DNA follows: TGTGCCAGTAGTTTTACACGGAACACTGAAGCTTTCTTT.

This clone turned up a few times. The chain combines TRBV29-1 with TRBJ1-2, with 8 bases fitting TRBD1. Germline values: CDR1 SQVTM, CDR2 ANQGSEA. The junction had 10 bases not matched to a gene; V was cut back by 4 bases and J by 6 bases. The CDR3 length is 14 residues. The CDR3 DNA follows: TGCAGCGTTGTATCGTCAGGGGGCAAGGATGGCTACACCTTC. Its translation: CSVVSSGGKDGYTF.

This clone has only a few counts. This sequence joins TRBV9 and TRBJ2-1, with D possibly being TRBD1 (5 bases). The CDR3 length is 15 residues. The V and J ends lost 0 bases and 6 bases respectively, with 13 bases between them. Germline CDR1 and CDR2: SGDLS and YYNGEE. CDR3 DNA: TGTGCCAGCAGCGTAGGAAGTGGGGCGCCCAATGAGCAGTTCTTC. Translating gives CASSVGSGAPNEQFF. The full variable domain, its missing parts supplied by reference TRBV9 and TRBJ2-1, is DSGVTQTPKHLITATGQRVTLRCSPRSGDLSVYWYQQSLDQGLQFLIQYYNGEERAKGNILERFSAQQFPDLHSELNLSSLELGDSALYFCASSVGSGAPNEQFFGPGTRLTVL.

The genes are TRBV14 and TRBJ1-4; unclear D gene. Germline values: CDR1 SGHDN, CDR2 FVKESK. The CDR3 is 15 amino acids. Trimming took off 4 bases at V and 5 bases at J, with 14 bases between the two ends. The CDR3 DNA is TGTGCCAGCAGCCTCAGCCGTGGGCCGAATGAAAAACTGTTTTTT. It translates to CASSLSRGPNEKLFF.

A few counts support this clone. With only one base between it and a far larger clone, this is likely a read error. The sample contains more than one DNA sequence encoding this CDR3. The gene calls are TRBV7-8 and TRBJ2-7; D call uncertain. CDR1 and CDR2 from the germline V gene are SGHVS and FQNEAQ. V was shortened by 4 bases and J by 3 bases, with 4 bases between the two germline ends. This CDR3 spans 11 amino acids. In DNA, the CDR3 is TGTGCCAGCAGCTCGTACTACGAGCAGTACTTC. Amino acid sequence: CASSSYYEQYF.

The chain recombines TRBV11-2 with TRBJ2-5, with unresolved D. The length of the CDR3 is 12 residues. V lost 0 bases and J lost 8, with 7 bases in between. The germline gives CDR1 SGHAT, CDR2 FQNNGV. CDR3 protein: CASSLDYYTQYF. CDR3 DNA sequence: TGTGCCAGCAGCTTAGATTATTATACCCAGTACTTC.

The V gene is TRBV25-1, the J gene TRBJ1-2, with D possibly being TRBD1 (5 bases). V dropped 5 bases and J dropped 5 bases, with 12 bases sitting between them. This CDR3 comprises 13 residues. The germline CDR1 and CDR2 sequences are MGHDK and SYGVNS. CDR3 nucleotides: TGTGCCAGCAGTCTCGGGGGAGGTTATGGCTACACCTTC. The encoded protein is CASSLGGGYGYTF.

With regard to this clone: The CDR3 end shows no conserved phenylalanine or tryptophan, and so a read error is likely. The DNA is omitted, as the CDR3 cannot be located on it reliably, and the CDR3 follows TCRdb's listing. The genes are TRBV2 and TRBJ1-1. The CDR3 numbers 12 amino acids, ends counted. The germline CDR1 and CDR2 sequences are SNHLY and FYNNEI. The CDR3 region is CASSEAQGGTFL.

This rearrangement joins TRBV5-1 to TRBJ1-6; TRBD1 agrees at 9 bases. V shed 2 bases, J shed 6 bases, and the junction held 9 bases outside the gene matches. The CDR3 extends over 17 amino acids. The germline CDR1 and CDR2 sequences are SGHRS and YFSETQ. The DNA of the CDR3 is TGCGCCAGCAGCTTACTATTGCCGGGACAGGGTAATTCACCCCTCCACTTT. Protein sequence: CASSLLLPGQGNSPLHF.

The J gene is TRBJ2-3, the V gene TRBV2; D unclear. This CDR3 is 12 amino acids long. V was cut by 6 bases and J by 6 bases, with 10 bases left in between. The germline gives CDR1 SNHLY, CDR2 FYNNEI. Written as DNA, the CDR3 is TGTGCCAGCAGGGAAATCGCGGATACGCAGTATTTT. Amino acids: CASREIADTQYF.

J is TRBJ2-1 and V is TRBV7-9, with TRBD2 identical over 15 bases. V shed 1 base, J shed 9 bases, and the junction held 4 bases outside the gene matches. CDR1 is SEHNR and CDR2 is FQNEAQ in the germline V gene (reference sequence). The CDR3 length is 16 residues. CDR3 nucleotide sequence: TGTGCCAGCAGCTTAGGGACTAGCGGGAGGGCCGGTGAGCAGTTCTTC. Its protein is CASSLGTSGRAGEQFF.

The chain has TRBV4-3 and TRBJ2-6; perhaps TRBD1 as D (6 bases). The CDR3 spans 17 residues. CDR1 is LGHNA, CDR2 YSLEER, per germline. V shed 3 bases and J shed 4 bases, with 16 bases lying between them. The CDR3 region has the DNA TGCGCCAGCAGCCAGGGTCTACAGGGTTCCGGGGCCAACGTCCTGACTTTC. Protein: CASSQGLQGSGANVLTF.

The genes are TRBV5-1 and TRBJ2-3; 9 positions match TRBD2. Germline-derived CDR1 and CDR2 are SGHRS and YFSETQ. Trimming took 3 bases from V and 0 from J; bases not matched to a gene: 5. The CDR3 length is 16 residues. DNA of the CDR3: TGCGCCAGCAGCTGGGTGACTAGCGGTAGCACAGATACGCAGTATTTT. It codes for CASSWVTSGSTDTQYF.

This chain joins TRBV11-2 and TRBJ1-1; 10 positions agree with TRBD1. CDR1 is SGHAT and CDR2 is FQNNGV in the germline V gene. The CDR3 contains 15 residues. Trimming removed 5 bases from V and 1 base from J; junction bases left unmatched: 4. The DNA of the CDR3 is TGTGCCAGCAGCAAACGGACAGGGGGGAACACTGAAGCTTTCTTT. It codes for CASSKRTGGNTEAFF.

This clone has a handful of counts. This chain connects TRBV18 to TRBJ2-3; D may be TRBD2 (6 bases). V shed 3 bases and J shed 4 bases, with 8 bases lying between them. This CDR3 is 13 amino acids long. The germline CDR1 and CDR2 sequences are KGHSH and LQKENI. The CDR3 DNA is TGTGCCAGCTCACCCCCGGGAGCAGATACGCAGTATTTT. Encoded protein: CASSPPGADTQYF.